The clone carrying this T cell receptor beta chain is a singleton in its sample. The target antigen is unknown. These data are taken from a study of cytomegalovirus exposure and HLA in healthy donors. The study, taken as a whole, reports: Earlier analysis found most TCR beta V segments productive about 87% or about 30% of the time.

Germline loops: CDR1 SGHTA, CDR2 FQGTGA. Deletions cut 5 bases from V and 2 bases from J, with 16 bases between. The CDR3 has 15 residues. The PCR contained 60 Vbeta and 13 Jbeta primers. Using immunoSEQ multiplex PCR, the repertoire was profiled, and TCRdb retains in-frame clones only, with some absent. The sample lists 90,000 to 140,000 clones, roughly 80% occurring once. The receptor was isolated from a man in his thirties or forties in good health and CMV-seropositive. The J gene is TRBJ2-7, the V gene TRBV7-3; D is uncertain. The specimen sequenced was PBMCs. CDR3 coding DNA: TGTGCCAGCAGCGGTCAGGTGGTTCCAACCTACGAGCAGTACTTC. Its translation: CASSGQVVPTYEQYF. The complete variable domain, with remaining parts taken from reference TRBV7-3 and TRBJ2-7, reads GAGVSQTPSNKVTEKGKYVELRCDPISGHTALYWYRQSLGQGPEFLIYFQGTGAADDSGLPNDRFFAVRPEGSVSTLKIQRTERGDSAVYLCASSGQVVPTYEQYFGPGTRLTVT.